Shown below are 2 T cell receptor beta chains from a single sample sequenced in a study of T cell responses to AZD1222 COVID-19 vaccine. Generated by immunoSEQ multiplex PCR, the TCRdb table keeps only in-frame clones and is missing some. This sample carries 70,000 to 95,000 clones, nearly 90% of them seen once, and the ten largest clones take about 2.6%. The source material was peripheral blood, sampled on day 0 of MenACWY control vaccination. These receptors originate from an adult in good health.

The chain uses TRBV7-2 and TRBJ2-7; D possibly corresponds to TRBD2 (6 bases). The CDR3 is 15 residues long. The V gene lost 3 bases and the J gene lost 7 bases, with 19 bases spanning the gap. Germline V gene data show CDR1 as SGHTA and CDR2 as FQGNSA. In nucleotides, the CDR3 is TGTGCCAGCAGCTTTACCGGGGTAGCGGAGGGGGAGCAGTACTTC. Translating gives CASSFTGVAEGEQYF.

The gene calls are TRBV30 and TRBJ1-3; D gene uncertain. CDR1 and CDR2 (germline): GTSNPN, SVGIG (reference sequence). The CDR3 has 12 residues. V was trimmed by 0 bases and J by 3 bases, leaving 3 bases between them. DNA for the CDR3: TGTGCCTGGAGTGTGGGTGGAAACACCATATATTTT. Translated, it gives CAWSVGGNTIYF.